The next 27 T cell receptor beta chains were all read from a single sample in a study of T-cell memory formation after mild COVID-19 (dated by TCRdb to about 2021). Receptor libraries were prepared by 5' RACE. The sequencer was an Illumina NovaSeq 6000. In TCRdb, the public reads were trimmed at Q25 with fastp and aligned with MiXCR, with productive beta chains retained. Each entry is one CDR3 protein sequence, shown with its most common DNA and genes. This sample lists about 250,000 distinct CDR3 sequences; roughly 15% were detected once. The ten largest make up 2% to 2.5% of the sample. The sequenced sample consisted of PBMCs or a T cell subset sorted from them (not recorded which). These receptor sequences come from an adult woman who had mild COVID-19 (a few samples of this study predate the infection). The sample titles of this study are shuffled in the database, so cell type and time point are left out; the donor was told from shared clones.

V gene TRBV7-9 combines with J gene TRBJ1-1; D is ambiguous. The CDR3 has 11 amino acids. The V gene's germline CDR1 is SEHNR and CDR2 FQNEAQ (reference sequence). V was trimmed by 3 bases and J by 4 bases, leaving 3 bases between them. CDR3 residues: CASSFGTEAFF. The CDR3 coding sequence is TGTGCCAGCAGCTTTGGCACTGAAGCTTTCTTT.

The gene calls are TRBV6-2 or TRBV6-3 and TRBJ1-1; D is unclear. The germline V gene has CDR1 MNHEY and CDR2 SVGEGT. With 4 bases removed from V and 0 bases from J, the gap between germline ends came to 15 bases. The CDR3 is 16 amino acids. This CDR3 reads CASSSTDHRMNTEAFF. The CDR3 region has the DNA TGTGCCAGCAGTTCAACAGACCACCGTATGAACACTGAAGCTTTCTTT.

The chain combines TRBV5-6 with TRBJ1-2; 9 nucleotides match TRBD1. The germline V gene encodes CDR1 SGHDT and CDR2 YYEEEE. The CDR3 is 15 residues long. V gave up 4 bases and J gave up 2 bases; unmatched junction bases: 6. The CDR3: CASSRLGQGNYGYTF. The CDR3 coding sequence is TGTGCCAGCAGCCGTCTTGGACAGGGGAACTATGGCTACACCTTC.

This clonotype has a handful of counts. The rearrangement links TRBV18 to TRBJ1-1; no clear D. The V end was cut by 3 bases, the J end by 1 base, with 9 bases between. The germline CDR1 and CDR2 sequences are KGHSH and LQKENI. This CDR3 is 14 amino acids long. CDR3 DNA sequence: TGTGCCAGCTCACCGCCGGACTGGAACACTGAAGCTTTCTTT. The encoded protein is CASSPPDWNTEAFF.

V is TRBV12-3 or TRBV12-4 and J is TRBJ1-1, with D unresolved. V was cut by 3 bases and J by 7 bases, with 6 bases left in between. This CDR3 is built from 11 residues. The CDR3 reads CASSFTREAFF. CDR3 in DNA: TGTGCCAGCAGTTTTACTCGTGAAGCTTTCTTT.

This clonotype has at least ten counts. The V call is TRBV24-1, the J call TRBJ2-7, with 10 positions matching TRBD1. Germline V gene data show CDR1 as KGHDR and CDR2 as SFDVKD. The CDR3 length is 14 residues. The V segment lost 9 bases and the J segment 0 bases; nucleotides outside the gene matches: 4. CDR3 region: CATQDRGSSYEQYF. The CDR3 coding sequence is TGTGCCACCCAGGACAGGGGGTCCTCCTACGAGCAGTACTTC.

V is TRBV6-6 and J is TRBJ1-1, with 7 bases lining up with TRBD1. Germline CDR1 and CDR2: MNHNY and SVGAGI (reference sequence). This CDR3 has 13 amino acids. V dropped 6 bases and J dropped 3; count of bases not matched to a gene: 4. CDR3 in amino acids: CASSTTGDTEAFF. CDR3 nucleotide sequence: TGTGCCAGCAGCACTACAGGGGACACTGAAGCTTTCTTT.

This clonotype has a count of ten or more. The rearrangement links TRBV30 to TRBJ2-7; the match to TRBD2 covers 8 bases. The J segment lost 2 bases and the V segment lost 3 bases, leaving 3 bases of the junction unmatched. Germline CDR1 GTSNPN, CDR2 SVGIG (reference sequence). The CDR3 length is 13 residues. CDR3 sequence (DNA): TGTGCCTGGAGCGGGGGGGCAACCTACGAGCAGTACTTC. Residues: CAWSGGATYEQYF. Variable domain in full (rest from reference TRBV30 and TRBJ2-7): SQTIHQWPATLVQPVGSPLSLECTVEGTSNPNLYWYRQAAGRGLQLLFYSVGIGQISSEVPQNLSASRPQDRQFILSSKKLLLSDSGFYLCAWSGGATYEQYFGPGTRLTVT.

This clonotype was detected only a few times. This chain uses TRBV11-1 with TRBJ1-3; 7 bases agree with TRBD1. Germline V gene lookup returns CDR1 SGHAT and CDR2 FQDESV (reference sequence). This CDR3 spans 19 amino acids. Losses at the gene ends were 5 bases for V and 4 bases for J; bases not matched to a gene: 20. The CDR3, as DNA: TGTGCCAGCAGCAAAGAGCCCGGCAGGGGGAATTCTCCCGGAAACACCATATATTTT. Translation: CASSKEPGRGNSPGNTIYF.

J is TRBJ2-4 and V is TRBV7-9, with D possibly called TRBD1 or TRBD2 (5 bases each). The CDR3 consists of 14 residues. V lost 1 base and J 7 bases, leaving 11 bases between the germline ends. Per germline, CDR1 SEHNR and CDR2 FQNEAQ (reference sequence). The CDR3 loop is CASSLGGAGNIQYF. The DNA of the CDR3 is TGTGCCAGCAGCTTAGGAGGGGCTGGGAACATTCAGTACTTC.

The CDR3 is CASSRNRGGVHEQFF. The CDR3 DNA is TGTGCCAGCAGCCGTAACAGGGGAGGGGTCCATGAGCAGTTCTTC. The gene calls are TRBV11-3 and TRBJ2-1; D possibly matches TRBD1 or TRBD2 (7 bases each). The CDR3 has 15 amino acids. Deletions cut 5 bases from V and 8 bases from J, with 19 bases between. CDR1 is SGHNT and CDR2 is YENEEA in the germline V gene.

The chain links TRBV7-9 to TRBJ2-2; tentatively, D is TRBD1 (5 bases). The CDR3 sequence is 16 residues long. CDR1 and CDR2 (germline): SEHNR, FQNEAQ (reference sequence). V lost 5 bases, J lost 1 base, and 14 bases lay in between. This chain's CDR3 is CASSRRGARNTGELFF. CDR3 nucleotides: TGTGCCAGCAGCCGACGTGGGGCCCGGAACACCGGGGAGCTGTTTTTT. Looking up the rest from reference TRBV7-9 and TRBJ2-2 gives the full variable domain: DTGVSQNPRHKITKRGQNVTFRCDPISEHNRLYWYRQTLGQGPEFLTYFQNEAQLEKSRLLSDRFSAERPKGSFSTLEIQRTEQGDSAMYLCASSRRGARNTGELFFGEGSRLTVL.

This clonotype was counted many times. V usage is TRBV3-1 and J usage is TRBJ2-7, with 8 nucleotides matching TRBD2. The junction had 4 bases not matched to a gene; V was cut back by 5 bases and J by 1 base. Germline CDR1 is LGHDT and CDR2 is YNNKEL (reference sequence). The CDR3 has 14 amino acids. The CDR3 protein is CASSSAGASYEQYF. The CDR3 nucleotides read TGTGCCAGCAGCTCAGCGGGAGCATCCTACGAGCAGTACTTC.

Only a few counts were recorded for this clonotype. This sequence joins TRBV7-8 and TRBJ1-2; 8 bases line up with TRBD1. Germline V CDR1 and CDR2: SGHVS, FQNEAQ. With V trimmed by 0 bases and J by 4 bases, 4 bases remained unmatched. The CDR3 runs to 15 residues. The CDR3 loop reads CASSLAQGATYGYTF. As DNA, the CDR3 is TGTGCCAGCAGCTTAGCCCAGGGGGCAACCTATGGCTACACCTTC.

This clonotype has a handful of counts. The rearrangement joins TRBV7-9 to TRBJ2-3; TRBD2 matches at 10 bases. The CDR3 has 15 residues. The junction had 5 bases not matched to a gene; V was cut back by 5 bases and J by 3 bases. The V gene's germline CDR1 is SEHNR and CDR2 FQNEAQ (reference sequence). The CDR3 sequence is CASSEASGSTDTQYF. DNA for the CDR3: TGTGCCAGCAGCGAGGCTAGCGGGAGTACAGATACGCAGTATTTT. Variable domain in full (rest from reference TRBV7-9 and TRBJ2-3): DTGVSQNPRHKITKRGQNVTFRCDPISEHNRLYWYRQTLGQGPEFLTYFQNEAQLEKSRLLSDRFSAERPKGSFSTLEIQRTEQGDSAMYLCASSEASGSTDTQYFGPGTRLTVL.

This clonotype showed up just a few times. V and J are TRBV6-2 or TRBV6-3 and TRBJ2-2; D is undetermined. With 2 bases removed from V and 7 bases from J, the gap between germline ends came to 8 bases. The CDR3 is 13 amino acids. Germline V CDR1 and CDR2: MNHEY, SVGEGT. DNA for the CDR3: TGTGCCAGCAGTTACGGATATCTCGGGGAGCTGTTTTTT. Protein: CASSYGYLGELFF.

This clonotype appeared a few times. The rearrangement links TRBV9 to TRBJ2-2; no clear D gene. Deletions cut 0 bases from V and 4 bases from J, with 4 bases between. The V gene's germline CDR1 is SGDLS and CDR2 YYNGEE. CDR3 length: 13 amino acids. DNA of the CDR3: TGTGCCAGCAGCGTAGACCTCACCGGGGAGCTGTTTTTT. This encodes CASSVDLTGELFF.

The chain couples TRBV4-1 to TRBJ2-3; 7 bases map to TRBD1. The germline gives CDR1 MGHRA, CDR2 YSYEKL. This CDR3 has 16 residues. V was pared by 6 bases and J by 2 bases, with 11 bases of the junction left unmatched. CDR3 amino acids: CASRSIGTASTDTQYF. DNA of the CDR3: TGCGCCAGCAGGTCGATCGGGACAGCCTCCACAGATACGCAGTATTTT.

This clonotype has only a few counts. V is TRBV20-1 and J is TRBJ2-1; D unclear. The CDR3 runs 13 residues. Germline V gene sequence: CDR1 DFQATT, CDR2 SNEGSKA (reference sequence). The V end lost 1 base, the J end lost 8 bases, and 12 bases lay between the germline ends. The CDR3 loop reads CSARAPSLDEQFF. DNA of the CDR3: TGCAGTGCTAGAGCCCCCTCTTTGGATGAGCAGTTCTTC.

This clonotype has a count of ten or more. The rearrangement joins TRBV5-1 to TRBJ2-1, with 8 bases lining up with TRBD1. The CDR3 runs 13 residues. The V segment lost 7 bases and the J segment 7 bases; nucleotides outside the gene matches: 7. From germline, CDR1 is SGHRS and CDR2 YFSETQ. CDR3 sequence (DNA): TGCGCCAGCGGCCGGACAGGGCCGAATGAGCAGTTCTTC. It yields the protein CASGRTGPNEQFF.

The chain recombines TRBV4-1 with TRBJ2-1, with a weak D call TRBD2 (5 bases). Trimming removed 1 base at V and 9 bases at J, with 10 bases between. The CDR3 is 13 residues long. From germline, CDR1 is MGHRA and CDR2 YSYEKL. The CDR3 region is CASSQVLALEQFF. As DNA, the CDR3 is TGCGCCAGCAGCCAAGTTCTAGCTCTTGAGCAGTTCTTC.

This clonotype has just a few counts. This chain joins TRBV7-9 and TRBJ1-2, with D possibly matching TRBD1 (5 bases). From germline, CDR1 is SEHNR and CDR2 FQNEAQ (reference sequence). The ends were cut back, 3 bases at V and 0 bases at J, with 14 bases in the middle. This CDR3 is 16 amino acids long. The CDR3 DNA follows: TGTGCCAGCAGCTTCGGGGACTGGGACGCTAACTATGGCTACACCTTC. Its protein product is CASSFGDWDANYGYTF.

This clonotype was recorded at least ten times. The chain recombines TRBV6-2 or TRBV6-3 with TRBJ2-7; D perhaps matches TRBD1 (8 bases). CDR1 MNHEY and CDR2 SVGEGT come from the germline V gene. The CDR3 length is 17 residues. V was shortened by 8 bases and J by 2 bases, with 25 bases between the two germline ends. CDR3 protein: CASLNPQGGRNPYEQYF. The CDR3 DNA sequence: TGTGCCAGCCTTAACCCACAGGGGGGGCGAAACCCCTACGAGCAGTACTTC.

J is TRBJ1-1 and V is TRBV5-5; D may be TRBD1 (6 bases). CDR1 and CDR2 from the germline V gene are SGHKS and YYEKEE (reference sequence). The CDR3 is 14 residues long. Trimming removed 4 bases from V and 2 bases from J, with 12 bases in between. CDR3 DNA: TGTGCCAGCAGCCCGACAGGCATAAACACTGAAGCTTTCTTT. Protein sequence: CASSPTGINTEAFF. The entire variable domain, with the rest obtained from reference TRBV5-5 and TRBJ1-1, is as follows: DAGVTQSPTHLIKTRGQQVTLRCSPISGHKSVSWYQQVLGQGPQFIFQYYEKEERGRGNFPDRFSARQFPNYSSELNVNALLLGDSALYLCASSPTGINTEAFFGQGTRLTVV.

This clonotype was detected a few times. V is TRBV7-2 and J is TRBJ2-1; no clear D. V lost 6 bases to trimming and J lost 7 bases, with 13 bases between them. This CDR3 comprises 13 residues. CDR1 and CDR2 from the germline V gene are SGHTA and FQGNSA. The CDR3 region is CASRPPASNEQFF. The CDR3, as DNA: TGTGCCAGCAGACCCCCAGCGAGTAATGAGCAGTTCTTC.

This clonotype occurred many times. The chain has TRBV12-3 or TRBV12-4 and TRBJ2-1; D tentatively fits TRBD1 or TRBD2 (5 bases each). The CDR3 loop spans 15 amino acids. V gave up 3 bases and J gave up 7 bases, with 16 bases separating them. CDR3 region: CASSLGESRGNEQFF. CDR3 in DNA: TGTGCCAGCAGTTTGGGGGAGAGCCGCGGGAATGAGCAGTTCTTC.

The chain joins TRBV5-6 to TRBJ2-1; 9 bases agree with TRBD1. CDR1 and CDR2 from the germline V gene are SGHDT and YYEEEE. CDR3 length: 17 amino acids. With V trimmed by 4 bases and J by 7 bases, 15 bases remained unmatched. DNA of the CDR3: TGTGCCAGCAGCGAGAAATCCTGGACAGGGGTGGGAAATGAGCAGTTCTTC. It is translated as CASSEKSWTGVGNEQFF.